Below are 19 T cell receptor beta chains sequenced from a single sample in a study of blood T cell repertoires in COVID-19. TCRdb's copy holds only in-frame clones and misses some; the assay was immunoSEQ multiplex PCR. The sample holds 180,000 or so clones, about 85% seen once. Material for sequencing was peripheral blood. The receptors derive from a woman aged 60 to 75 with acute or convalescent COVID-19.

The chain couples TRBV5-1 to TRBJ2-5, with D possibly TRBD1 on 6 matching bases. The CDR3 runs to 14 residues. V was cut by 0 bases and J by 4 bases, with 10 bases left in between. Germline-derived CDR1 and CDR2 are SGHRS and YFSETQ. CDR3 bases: TGCGCCAGCAGCTTGGGGTTAGGGGGAGAGACCCAGTACTTC. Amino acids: CASSLGLGGETQYF. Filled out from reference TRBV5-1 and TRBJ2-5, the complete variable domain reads KAGVTQTPRYLIKTRGQQVTLSCSPISGHRSVSWYQQTPGQGLQFLFEYFSETQRNKGNFPGRFSGRQFSNSRSEMNVSTLELGDSALYLCASSLGLGGETQYFGPGTRLLVL.

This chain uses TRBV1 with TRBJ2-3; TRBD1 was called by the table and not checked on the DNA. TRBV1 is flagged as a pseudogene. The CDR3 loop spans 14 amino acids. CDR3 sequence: CTSRDRSPTDTQYF. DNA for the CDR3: TGCACCAGCCGGGACAGGAGCCCCACAGATACGCAGTATTTT.

This chain's CDR3 is CASSTVTGATEAFF. CDR3 sequence (DNA): TGTGCCAGCAGCACCGTGACAGGGGCCACTGAAGCTTTCTTT. The V and J genes are TRBV6-5 and TRBJ1-1, with TRBD1 matching over 8 bases. Germline CDR1 reads MNHEY; CDR2 reads SVGAGI. The length of the CDR3 is 14 residues. V lost 6 bases to trimming and J lost 4 bases; unmatched junction nucleotides: 7.

The CDR3 DNA sequence: TGTGCCAGCAGGTCCTCGGGACAGTTAGAAGCTTTCTTT. It specifies CASRSSGQLEAFF. The genes are TRBV6-5 and TRBJ1-1; TRBD1 matches 7 bases. The V gene's germline CDR1 is MNHEY and CDR2 SVGAGI. The junction had 9 bases not matched to a gene; V was cut back by 6 bases and J by 8 bases. The CDR3 spans 13 residues.

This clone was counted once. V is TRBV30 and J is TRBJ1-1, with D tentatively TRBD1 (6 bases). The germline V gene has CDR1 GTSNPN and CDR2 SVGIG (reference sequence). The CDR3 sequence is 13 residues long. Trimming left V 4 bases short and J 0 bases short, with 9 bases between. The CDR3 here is CAWTGAMNTEAFF. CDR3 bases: TGTGCCTGGACAGGGGCTATGAACACTGAAGCTTTCTTT.

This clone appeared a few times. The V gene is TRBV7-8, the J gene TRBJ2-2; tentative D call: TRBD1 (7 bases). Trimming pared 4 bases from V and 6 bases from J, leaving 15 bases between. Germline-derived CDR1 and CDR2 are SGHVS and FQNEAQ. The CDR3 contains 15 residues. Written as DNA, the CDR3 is TGTGCCAGCAGCTCCCCCGGCAGGGGGGCCGGGGAGCTGTTTTTT. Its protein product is CASSSPGRGAGELFF.

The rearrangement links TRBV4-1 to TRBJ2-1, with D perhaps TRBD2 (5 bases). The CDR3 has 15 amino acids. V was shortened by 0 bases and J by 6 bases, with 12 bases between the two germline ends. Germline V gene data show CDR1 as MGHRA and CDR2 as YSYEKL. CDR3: CASSQEGSGSNEQFF. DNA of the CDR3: TGCGCCAGCAGCCAAGAAGGGTCGGGATCCAATGAGCAGTTCTTC.

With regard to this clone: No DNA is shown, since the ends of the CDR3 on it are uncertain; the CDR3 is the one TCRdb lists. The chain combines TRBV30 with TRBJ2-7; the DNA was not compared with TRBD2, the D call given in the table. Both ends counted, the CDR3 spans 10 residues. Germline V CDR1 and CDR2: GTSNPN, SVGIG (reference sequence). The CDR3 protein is CAWGAGTPIF.

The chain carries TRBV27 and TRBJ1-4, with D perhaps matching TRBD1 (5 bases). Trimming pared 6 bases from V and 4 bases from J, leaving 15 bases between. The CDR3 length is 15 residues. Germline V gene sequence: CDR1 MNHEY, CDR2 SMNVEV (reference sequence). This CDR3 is CASRLLRQGNEKLFF. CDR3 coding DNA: TGTGCCAGCAGGCTCCTAAGGCAGGGTAATGAAAAACTGTTTTTT.

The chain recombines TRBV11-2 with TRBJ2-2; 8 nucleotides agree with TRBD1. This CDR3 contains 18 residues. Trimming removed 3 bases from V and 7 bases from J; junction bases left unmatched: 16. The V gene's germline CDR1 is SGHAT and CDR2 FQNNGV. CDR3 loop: CASSFRWGQAAQYGELFF. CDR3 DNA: TGTGCCAGCAGCTTTAGGTGGGGACAGGCAGCGCAATACGGGGAGCTGTTTTTT.

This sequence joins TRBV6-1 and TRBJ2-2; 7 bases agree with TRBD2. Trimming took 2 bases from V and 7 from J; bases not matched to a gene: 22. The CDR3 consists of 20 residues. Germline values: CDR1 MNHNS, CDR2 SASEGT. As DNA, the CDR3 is TGTGCCAGCAGTGAAAGGAGGTTCCCGGGGGGAATGGAGTCCCACGGGGAGCTGTTTTTT. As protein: CASSERRFPGGMESHGELFF.

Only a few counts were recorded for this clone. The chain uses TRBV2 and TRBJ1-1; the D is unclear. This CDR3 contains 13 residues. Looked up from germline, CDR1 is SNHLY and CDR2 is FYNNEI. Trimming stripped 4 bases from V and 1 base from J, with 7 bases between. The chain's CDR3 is CASSGERNTEAFF. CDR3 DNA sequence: TGTGCCAGCAGTGGGGAGAGGAACACTGAAGCTTTCTTT. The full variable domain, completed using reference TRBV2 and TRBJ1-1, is EPEVTQTPSHQVTQMGQEVILRCVPISNHLYFYWYRQILGQKVEFLVSFYNNEISEKSEIFDDQFSVERPDGSNFTLKIRSTKLEDSAMYFCASSGERNTEAFFGQGTRLTVV.

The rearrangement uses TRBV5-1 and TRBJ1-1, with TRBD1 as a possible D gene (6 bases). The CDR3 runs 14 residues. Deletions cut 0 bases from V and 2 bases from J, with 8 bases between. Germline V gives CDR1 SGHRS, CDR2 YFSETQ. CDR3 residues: CASSLAGTNTEAFF. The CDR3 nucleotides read TGCGCCAGCAGCTTGGCCGGGACAAACACTGAAGCTTTCTTT.

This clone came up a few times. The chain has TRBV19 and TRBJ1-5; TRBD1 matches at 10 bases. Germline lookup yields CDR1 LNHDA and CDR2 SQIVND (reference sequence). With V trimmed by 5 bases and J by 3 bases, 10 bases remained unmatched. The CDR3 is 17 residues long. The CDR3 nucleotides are TGTGCCAGTAGTCCCCGGACAGGGGGGGTTGACAATCAGCCCCAGCATTTT. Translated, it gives CASSPRTGGVDNQPQHF.

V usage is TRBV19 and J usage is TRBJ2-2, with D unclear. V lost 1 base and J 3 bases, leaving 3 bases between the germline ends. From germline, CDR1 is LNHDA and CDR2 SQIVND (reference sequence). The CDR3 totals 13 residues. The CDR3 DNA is TGTGCCAGTAGTATAGTCGACACCGGGGAGCTGTTTTTT. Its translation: CASSIVDTGELFF. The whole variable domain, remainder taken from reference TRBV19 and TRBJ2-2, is DGGITQSPKYLFRKEGQNVTLSCEQNLNHDAMYWYRQDPGQGLRLIYYSQIVNDFQKGDIAEGYSVSREKKESFPLTVTSAQKNPTAFYLCASSIVDTGELFFGEGSRLTVL.

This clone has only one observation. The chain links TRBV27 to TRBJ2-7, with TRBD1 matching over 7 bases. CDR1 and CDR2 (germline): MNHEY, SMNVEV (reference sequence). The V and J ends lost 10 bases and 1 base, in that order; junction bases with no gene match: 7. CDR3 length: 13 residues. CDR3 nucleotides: TGTGCCACCCCGGGACAGCATTCCTACGAGCAGTACGTC. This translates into CATPGQHSYEQYV.

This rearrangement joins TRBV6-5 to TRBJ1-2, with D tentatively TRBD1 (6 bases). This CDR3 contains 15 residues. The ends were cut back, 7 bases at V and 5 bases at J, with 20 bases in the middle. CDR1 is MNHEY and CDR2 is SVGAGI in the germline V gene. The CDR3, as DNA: TGTGCCAGCATCCCGTCCGGTAGGGGGGGGTATGGCTACACCTTC. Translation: CASIPSGRGGYGYTF.

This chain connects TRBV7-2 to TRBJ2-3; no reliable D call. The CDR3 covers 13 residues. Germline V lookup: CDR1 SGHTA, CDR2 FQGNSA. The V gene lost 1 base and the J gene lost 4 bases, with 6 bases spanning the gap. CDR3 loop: CASSLDSADTQYF. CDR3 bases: TGTGCCAGCAGCTTAGATTCGGCAGATACGCAGTATTTT.

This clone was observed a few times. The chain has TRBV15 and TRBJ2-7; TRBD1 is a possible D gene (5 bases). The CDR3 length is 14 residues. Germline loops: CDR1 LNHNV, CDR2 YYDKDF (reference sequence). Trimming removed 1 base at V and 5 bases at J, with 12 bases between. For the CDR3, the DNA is TGTGCCACCAGCAGAGCCGGGCTAGGGGACGAGCAGTACTTC. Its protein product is CATSRAGLGDEQYF.